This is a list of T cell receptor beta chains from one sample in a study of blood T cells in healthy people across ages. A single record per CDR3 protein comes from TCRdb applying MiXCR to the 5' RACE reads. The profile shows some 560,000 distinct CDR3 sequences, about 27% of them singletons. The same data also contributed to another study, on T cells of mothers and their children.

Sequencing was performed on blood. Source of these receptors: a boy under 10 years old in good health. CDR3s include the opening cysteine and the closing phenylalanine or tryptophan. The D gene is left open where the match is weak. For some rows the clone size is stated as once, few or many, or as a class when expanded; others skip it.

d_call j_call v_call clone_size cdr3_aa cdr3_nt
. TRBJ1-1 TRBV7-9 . CASRANTEAFF TGTGCCAGCAGGGCGAACACTGAAGCTTTCTTT
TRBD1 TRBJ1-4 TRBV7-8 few CASSLGRGIEKLFF TGTGCCAGCAGCTTAGGCAGGGGGATTGAAAAACTGTTTTTT
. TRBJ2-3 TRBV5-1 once CASSLADADTQYF TGCGCCAGCAGCTTGGCCGATGCAGATACGCAGTATTTT
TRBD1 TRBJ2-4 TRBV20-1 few CSARDREALALAKNIQYF TGCAGTGCCCGGGACAGGGAGGCCTTGGCTCTAGCCAAAAACATTCAGTACTTC
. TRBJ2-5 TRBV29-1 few CSVGASGETQYF TGCAGCGTTGGGGCGAGTGGTGAGACCCAGTACTTC
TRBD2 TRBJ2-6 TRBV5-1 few CASSFRTSRSGANVLTF TGCGCCAGCAGCTTTAGGACTAGCAGGTCTGGGGCCAACGTCCTGACTTTC
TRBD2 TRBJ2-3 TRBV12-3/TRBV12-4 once CASSFALADTQYF TGTGCCAGCAGTTTTGCGCTAGCGGATACGCAGTACTTT
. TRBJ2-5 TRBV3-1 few CASSLDTTETQYF TGTGCCAGCAGCCTGGACACCACAGAGACCCAGTACTTC
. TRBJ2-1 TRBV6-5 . CASKSRDTAYNEQFF TGTGCCAGCAAAAGCCGGGACACAGCCTACAATGAGCAGTTCTTC
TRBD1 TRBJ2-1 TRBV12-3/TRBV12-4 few CASNRGGGSYNEQFF TGTGCCAGCAACCGAGGGGGCGGCTCCTACAATGAGCAGTTCTTC
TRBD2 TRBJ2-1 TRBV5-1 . CVSSYGTSGGREQFF TGCGTCAGCAGCTACGGGACTAGCGGGGGACGTGAGCAGTTCTTC
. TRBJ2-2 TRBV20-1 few CSAAVLAGELFF TGCAGTGCCGCGGTTTTGGCCGGGGAGCTGTTTTTT
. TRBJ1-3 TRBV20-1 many CSARDPGPGNTIYF TGCAGTGCTAGAGATCCCGGGCCCGGAAACACCATATATTTT
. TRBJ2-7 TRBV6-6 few CASSYSTWQGGYEQYF TGTGCCAGCAGTTACTCGACGTGGCAGGGGGGGTACGAGCAGTACTTC
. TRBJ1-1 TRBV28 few CASSLEGWRAFF TGTGCCAGCAGCCTAGAGGGGTGGAGGGCTTTCTTT
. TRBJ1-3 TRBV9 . CASSVDSGNTIYF TGCGCCAGCAGCGTAGACAGTGGAAACACCATATATTTT
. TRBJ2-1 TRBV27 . CASTSGSSSSYNEQFF TGTGCCAGCACCTCAGGTAGTTCGAGCTCCTACAATGAGCAGTTCTTC
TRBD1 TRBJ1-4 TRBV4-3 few CASSPGQRPEKLFF TGCGCCAGCAGCCCGGGACAGAGGCCAGAAAAACTGTTTTTT
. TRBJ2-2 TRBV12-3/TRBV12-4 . CASREGSSGELFF TGTGCCAGCAGGGAGGGTTCTTCCGGGGAGCTGTTTTTT
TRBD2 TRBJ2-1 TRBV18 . CASSPVVSGNEQFF TGTGCCAGCTCACCTGTTGTTAGCGGGAATGAGCAGTTCTTC
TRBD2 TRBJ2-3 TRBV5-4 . CASSSGLADTDTQYF TGTGCCAGCAGCTCAGGGCTAGCGGACACAGATACGCAGTATTTT
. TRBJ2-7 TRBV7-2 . CASSFDLGSCEQYF TGTGCCAGCAGCTTCGACTTGGGTTCCTGCGAGCAGTACTTC
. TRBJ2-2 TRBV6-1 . CASMPWGTGELFF TGTGCCAGCATGCCGTGGGGGACCGGGGAGCTGTTTTTT
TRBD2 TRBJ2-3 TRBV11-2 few CASSLVRLAVTDTQYF TGTGCCAGCAGCTTAGTAAGGCTAGCGGTCACAGATACGCAGTATTTT
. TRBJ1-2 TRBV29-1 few CSVLTWEGYGYTF TGCAGCGTTTTGACGTGGGAGGGCTATGGCTACACCTTC
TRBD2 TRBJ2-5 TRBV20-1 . CSARGTSGKETQYF TGCAGTGCTAGGGGGACTAGCGGGAAAGAGACCCAGTACTTC
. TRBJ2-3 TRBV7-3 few CASSSKGGFTDTQYF TGTGCCAGCAGCTCAAAGGGCGGGTTCACAGATACGCAGTATTTT
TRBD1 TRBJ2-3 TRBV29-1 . CSAEPTGGVTDTQYF TGCAGCGCCGAACCGACAGGGGGTGTCACAGATACGCAGTATTTT
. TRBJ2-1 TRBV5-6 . CASSFPIRGGEQFF TGTGCCAGCAGCTTCCCGATTAGGGGCGGGGAGCAGTTCTTC
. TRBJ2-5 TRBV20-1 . CSARESGHHQETQYF TGCAGTGCTAGAGAAAGTGGACATCACCAAGAGACCCAGTACTTC
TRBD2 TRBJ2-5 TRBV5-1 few CASSGGLAGVIQETQYF TGCGCCAGCAGCGGAGGCCTAGCGGGAGTAATCCAAGAGACCCAGTACTTC
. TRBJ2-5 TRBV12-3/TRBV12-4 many CASSQTGRETQYF TGTGCCAGCAGCCAGACGGGCAGAGAGACCCAGTACTTC
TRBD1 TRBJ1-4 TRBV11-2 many CASSSPGQGFNEKLFF TGTGCCAGCAGCTCACCGGGACAGGGGTTTAATGAAAAACTGTTTTTT
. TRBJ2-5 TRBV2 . CASTEWVRETQYF TGTGCCAGCACCGAATGGGTCAGAGAGACCCAGTACTTC
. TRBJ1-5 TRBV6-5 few CASRSPAVGDQPQHF TGTGCCAGTAGGTCGCCCGCAGTTGGGGATCAGCCCCAGCATTTT
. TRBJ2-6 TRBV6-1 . CATQNQGLGAGANVLTF TGTGCCACCCAGAACCAGGGACTCGGAGCTGGGGCCAACGTCCTGACTTTC
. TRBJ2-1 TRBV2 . CASSEAPRGSYNEQFF TGTGCCAGCAGTGAAGCCCCACGGGGCTCGTACAATGAGCAGTTCTTC
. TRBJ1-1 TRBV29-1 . CSVEDRLNTEAFF TGCAGCGTTGAGGACAGACTGAACACTGAAGCTTTCTTT
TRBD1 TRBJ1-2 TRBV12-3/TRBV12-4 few CASRRDRGPIYGYTF TGTGCCAGCAGGAGGGACAGGGGCCCCATCTATGGCTACACCTTC
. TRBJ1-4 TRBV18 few CASSPGTTHGEKLFF TGTGCCAGCTCACCCGGGACAACCCATGGAGAAAAACTGTTTTTT
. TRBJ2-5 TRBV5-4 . CASSRVPQETQYF TGTGCCAGCAGCCGCGTTCCTCAAGAGACCCAGTACTTC
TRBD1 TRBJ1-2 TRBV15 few CATSRDRGRDSYGYTF TGTGCCACCAGCAGAGATCGCGGCAGGGACAGCTATGGCTACACCTTC
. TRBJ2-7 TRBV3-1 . CASSHTAASEYEQYF TGTGCCAGCAGCCATACAGCAGCGAGCGAATACGAGCAGTACTTC
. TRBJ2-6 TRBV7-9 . CASADRYSGANVLTF TGTGCCAGCGCAGACAGGTACTCTGGGGCCAACGTCCTGACTTTC
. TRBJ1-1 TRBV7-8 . CASSLPRGGNTEAFF TGTGCCAGCAGCTTACCGAGGGGGGGGAACACTGAAGCTTTCTTT
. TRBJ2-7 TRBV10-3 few CAISDPRSYEQYF TGTGCCATCAGTGACCCCCGCTCCTACGAGCAGTACTTC